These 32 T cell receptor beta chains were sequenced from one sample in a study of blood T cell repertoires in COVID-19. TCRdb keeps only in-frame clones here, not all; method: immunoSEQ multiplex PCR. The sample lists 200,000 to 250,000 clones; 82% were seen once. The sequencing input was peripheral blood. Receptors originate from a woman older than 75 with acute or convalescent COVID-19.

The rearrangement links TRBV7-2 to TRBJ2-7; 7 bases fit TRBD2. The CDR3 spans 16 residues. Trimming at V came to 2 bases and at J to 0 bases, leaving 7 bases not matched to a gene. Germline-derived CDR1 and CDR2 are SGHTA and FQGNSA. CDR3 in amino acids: CASSLTSSGSSYEQYF. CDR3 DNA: TGTGCCAGCAGCTTAACATCTAGCGGCAGCTCCTACGAGCAGTACTTC.

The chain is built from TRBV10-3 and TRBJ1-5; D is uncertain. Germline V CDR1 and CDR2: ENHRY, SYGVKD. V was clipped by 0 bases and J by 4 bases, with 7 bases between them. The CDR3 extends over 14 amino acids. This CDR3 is CAISESAVNQPQHF. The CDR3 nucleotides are TGTGCCATCAGTGAGTCGGCGGTAAATCAGCCCCAGCATTTT.

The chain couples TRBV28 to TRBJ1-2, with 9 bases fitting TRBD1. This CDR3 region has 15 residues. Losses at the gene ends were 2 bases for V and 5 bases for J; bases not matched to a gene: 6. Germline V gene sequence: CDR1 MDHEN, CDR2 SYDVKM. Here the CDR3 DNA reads TGTGCCAGCAGTTTAGGGGCCGGGACAGGGTATGGCTACACCTTC. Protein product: CASSLGAGTGYGYTF.

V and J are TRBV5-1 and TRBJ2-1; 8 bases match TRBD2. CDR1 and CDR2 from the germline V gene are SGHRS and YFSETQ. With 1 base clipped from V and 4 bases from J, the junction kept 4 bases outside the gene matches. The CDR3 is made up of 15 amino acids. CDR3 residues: CASSLRAGAYNEQFF. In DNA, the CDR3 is TGCGCCAGCAGCTTGCGAGCGGGGGCTTACAATGAGCAGTTCTTC. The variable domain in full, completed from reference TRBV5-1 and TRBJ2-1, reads KAGVTQTPRYLIKTRGQQVTLSCSPISGHRSVSWYQQTPGQGLQFLFEYFSETQRNKGNFPGRFSGRQFSNSRSEMNVSTLELGDSALYLCASSLRAGAYNEQFFGPGTRLTVL.

The CDR3, as DNA: TGTGCCACCAGCAGGGACAGGGGGCGCGGTGAGAACACTGAAGCTTTCTTT. Amino acid sequence: CATSRDRGRGENTEAFF. The chain has TRBV15 and TRBJ1-1; TRBD1 aligns across 11 bases. The CDR3 runs to 17 residues. Trimming cost V 3 bases and J 1 base; bases outside gene matches: 7. CDR1 LNHNV and CDR2 YYDKDF come from the germline V gene (reference sequence).

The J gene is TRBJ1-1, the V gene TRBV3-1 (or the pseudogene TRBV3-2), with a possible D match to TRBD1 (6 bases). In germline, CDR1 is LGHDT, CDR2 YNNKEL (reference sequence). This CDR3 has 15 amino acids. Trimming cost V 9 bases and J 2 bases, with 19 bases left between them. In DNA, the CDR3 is TGTGCCAGTCGCTCTGGGGGGGGGCACAACACTGAAGCTTTCTTT. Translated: CASRSGGGHNTEAFF.

This chain's CDR3 is CASSMGTGGTDTEAFF. The CDR3 nucleotides are TGTGCCAGTAGTATGGGGACAGGGGGCACGGACACTGAAGCTTTCTTT. The V gene is TRBV19, the J gene TRBJ1-1; 12 bases line up with TRBD1. The CDR3 runs 16 residues. Per the germline V gene, CDR1 is LNHDA and CDR2 is SQIVND (reference sequence). V shed 3 bases and J 3 bases; nucleotides not matched to a gene: 5.

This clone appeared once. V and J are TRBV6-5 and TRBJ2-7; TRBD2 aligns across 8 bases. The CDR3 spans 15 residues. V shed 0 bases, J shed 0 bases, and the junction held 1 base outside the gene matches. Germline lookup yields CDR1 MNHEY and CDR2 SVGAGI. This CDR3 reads CASSYSGGDSYEQYF. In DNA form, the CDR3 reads TGTGCCAGCAGTTACTCCGGGGGGGACTCCTACGAGCAGTACTTC.

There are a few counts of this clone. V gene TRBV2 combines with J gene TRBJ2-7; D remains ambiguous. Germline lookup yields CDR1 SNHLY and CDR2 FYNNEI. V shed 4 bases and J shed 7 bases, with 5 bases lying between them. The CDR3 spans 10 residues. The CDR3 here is CASSALEQYF. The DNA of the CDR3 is TGTGCCAGCAGTGCCCTGGAGCAGTACTTC.

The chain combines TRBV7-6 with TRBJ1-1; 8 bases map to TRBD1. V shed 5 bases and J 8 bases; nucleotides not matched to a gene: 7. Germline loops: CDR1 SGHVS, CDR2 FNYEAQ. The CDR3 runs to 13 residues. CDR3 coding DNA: TGTGCCAGCAGCCCTTGGGCAGGGGGCGAAGCTTTCTTT. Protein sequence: CASSPWAGGEAFF.

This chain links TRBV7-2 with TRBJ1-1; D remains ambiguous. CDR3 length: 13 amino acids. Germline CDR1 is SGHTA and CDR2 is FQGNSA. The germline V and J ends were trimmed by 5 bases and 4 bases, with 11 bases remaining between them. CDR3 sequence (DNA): TGTGCCAGCAGCCCCCCCGTGGCCACTGAAGCTTTCTTT. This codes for CASSPPVATEAFF.

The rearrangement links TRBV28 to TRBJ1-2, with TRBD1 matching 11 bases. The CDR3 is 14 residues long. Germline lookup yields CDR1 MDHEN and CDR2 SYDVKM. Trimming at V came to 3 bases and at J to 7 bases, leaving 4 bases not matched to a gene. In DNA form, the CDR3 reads TGTGCCAGCAGTTTTGGGACAGGGGGTCTTGGCTACACCTTC. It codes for CASSFGTGGLGYTF.

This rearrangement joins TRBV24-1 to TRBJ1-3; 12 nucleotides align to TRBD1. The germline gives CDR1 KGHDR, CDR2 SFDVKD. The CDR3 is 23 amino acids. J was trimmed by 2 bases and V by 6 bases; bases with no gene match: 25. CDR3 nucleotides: TGTGCCACCAGTCACCAGGGGACAGGGGGCGCGGAAGTCGGTGGACGAGCTGGAAACACCATATATTTT. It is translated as CATSHQGTGGAEVGGRAGNTIYF.

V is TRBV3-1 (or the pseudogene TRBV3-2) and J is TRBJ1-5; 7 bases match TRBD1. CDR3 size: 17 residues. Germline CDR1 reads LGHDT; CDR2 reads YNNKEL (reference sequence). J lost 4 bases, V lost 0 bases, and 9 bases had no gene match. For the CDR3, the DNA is TGTGCCAGCAGCCAAGATCTCGCGACAGGGTCAAATCAGCCCCAGCATTTT. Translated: CASSQDLATGSNQPQHF.

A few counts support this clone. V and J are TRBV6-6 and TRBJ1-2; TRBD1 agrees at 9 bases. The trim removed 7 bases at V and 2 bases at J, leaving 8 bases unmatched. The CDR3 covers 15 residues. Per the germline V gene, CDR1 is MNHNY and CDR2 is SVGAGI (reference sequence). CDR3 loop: CASIIIGTGNYGYTF. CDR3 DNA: TGTGCCAGCATTATAATCGGGACAGGGAACTATGGCTACACCTTC.

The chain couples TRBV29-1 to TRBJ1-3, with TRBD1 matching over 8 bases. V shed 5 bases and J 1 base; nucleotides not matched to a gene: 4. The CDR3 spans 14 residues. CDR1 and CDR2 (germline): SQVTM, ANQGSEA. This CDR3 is CSVLTGGSGNTIYF. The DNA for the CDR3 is TGCAGCGTTCTCACAGGGGGATCTGGAAACACCATATATTTT. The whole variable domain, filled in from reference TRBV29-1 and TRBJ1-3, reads SAVISQKPSRDICQRGTSLTIQCQVDSQVTMMFWYRQQPGQSLTLIATANQGSEATYESGFVIDKFPISRPNLTFSTLTVSNMSPEDSSIYLCSVLTGGSGNTIYFGEGSWLTVV.

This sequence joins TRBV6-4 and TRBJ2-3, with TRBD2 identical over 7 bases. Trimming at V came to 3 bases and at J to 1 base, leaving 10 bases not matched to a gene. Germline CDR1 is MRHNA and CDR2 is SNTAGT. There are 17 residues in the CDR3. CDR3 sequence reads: CASSEDIGGGGTDTQYF. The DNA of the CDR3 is TGTGCCAGCAGTGAGGATATTGGCGGGGGAGGCACAGATACGCAGTATTTT.

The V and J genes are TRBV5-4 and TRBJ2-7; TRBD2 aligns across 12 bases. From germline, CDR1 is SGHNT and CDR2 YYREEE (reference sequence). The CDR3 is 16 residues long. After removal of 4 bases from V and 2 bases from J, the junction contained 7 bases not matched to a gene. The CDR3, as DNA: TGTGCCAGCAGCCCTAGCGGGGGGGGCCCCCCCTACGAGCAGTACTTC. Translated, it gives CASSPSGGGPPYEQYF.

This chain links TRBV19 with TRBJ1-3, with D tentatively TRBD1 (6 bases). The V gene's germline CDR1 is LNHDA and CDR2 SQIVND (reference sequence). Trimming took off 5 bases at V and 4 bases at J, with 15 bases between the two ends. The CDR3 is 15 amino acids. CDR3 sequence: CASSLRGQSGNTIYF. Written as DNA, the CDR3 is TGTGCCAGTAGTCTCAGAGGACAGTCCGGAAACACCATATATTTT.

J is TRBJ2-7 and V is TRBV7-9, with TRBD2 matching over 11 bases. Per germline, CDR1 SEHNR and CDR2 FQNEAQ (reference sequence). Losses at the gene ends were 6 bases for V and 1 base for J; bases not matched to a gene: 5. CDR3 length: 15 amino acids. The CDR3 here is CASSYRTSGSYEQYF. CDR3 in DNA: TGTGCCAGCAGTTACCGGACTAGCGGGTCCTACGAGCAGTACTTC.

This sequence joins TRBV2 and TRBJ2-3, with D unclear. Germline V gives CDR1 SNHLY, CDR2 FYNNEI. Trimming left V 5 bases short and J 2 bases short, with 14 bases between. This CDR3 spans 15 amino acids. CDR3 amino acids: CASSWANIPTDTQYF. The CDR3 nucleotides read TGTGCCAGCAGTTGGGCCAATATCCCCACAGATACGCAGTATTTT.

This CDR3 reads CASSVGDNEKLFF. CDR3 nucleotides: TGCGCCAGCAGTGTCGGAGATAATGAAAAACTGTTTTTT. The chain links TRBV5-1 to TRBJ1-4; no firm D call. The CDR3 length is 13 residues. V dropped 5 bases and J dropped 4 bases, with 9 bases sitting between them. Germline V gene lookup returns CDR1 SGHRS and CDR2 YFSETQ.

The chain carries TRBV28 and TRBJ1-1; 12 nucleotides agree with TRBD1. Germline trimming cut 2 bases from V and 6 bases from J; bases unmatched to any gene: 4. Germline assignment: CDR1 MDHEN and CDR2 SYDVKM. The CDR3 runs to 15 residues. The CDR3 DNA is TGTGCCAGCAGTTTAGGGACAGGGGGCAGGGCTGAAGCTTTCTTT. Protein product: CASSLGTGGRAEAFF.

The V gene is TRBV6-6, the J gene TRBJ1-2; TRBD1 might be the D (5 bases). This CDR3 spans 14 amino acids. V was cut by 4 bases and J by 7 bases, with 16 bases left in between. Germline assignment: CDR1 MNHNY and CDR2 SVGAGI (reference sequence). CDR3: CASSLSQGAGGYTF. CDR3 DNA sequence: TGTGCCAGCAGTTTGTCACAAGGGGCTGGTGGCTACACCTTC.

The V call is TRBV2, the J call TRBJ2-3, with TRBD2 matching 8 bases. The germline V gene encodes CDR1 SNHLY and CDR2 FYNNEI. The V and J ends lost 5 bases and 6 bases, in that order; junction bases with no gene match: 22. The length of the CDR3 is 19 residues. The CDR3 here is CASSSRTSRLGVHRDTQYF. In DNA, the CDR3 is TGTGCCAGCAGTTCCCGGACTAGCCGCTTGGGTGTGCATCGTGATACGCAGTATTTT.

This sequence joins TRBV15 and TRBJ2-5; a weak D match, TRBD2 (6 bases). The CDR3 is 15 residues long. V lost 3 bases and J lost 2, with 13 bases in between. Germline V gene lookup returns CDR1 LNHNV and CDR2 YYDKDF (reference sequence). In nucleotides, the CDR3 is TGTGCCACCAGCAGCAATCGCGGGGAGCAAGAGACCCAGTACTTC. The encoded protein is CATSSNRGEQETQYF.

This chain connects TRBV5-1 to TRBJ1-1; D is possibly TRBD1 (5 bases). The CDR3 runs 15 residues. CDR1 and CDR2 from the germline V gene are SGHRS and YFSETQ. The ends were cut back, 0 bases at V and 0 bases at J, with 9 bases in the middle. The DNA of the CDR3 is TGCGCCAGCAGCTTGGTTGGGGCAATGAACACTGAAGCTTTCTTT. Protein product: CASSLVGAMNTEAFF.

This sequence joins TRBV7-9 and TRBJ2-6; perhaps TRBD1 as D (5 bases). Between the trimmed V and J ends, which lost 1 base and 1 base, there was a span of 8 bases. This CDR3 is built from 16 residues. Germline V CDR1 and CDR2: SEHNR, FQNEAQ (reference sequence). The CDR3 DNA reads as TGTGCCAGCAGCTTAGGGCAGGGTTCTGGGGCCAACGTCCTGACTTTC. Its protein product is CASSLGQGSGANVLTF.

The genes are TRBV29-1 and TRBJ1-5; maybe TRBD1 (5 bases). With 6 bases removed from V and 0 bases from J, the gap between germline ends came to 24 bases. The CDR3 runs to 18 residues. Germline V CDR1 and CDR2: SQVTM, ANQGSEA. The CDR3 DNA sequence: TGCAGCGTCGAGCCGACAGAGGCTCTCCACTATAGCAATCAGCCCCAGCATTTT. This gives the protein CSVEPTEALHYSNQPQHF.

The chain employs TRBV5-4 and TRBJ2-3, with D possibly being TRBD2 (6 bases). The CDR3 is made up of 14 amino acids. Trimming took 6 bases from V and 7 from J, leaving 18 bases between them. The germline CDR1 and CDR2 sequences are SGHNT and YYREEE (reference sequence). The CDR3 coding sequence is TGTGCCAGCACTCTTGGACTGGGGGGTAATACGCAGTATTTT. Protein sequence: CASTLGLGGNTQYF.

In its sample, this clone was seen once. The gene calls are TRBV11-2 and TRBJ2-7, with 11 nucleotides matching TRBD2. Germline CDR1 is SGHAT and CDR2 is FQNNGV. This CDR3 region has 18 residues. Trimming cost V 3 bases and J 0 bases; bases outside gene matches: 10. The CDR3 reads CASSFGLAGGSYSYEQYF. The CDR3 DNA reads TGTGCCAGCAGCTTTGGCCTAGCGGGGGGCTCCTACTCCTACGAGCAGTACTTC.

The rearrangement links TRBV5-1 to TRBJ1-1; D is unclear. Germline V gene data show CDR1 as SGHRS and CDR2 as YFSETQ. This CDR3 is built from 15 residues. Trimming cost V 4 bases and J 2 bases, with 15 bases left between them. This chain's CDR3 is CASSLQADSNTEAFF. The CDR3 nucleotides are TGCGCCAGCAGCCTCCAGGCTGATTCTAACACTGAAGCTTTCTTT.